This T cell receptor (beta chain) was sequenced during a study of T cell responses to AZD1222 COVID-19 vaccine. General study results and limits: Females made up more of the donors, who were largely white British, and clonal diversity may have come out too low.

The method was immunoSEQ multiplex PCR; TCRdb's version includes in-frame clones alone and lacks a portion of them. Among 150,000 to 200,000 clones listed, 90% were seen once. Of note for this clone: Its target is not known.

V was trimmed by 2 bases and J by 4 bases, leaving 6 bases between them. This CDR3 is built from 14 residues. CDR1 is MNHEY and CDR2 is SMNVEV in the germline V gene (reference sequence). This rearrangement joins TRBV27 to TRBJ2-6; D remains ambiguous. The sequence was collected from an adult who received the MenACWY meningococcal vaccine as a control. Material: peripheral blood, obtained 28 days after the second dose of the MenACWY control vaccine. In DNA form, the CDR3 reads TGTGCCAGCAGTTTAAGCTCCGGGGCCAACGTCCTGACTTTC. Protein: CASSLSSGANVLTF.